The T cell receptor (beta chain) under discussion was sequenced for a study of shared clonotypes between healthy human individuals. The data were produced by immunoSEQ multiplex PCR, yet TCRdb's version contains in-frame clones alone and is incomplete. The sample carries some 2,000,000 clones, 85% to 95% recorded once. V lost 8 bases and J lost 2, with 17 bases in between. This CDR3 region has 15 residues. The germline gives CDR1 SNHLY, CDR2 FYNNEI. The chain recombines TRBV2 with TRBJ2-3; weak D call: TRBD1 (6 bases). The sequence came from a man between 18 and 35 years old in good health. Sample: naive CD4+ T cells sorted from blood. Subset specified: CD45RA+ positively selected. The CDR3 bases are TGTGCCAGCTTCATGGACAGCACGAACACAGATACGCAGTATTTT. Its translation is CASFMDSTNTDTQYF.